Each of the 30 T cell receptor beta chains below was sequenced from the same sample in a study of Graves' ophthalmopathy and Graves' hyperthyroidism. The authors amplified TCR beta CDR3 regions, and they did so from RNA transcripts for repertoire sequencing. First-round RT-PCR relied on HTBI primers, and a second-round multiplex PCR came next. Using its own MiXCR run on the multiplex PCR reads, TCRdb lists one record per CDR3 protein. The sample holds 35,000 to 50,000 distinct CDR3 sequences, 50% seen once. Sequenced: peripheral blood. These receptors were taken from an adult woman with stable Graves' hyperthyroidism.

In this sample, this clonotype turned up many times. The genes are TRBV19 and TRBJ1-5; D is perhaps TRBD1 (6 bases). In germline, CDR1 is LNHDA, CDR2 SQIVND (reference sequence). Trimming took off 6 bases at V and 4 bases at J, with 10 bases between the two ends. This CDR3 contains 13 residues. The DNA of the CDR3 is TGTGCCAGTAGCGGACAGCAGAATCAGCCCCAGCATTTT. This gives the protein CASSGQQNQPQHF. The full variable domain, its missing parts supplied by reference TRBV19 and TRBJ1-5, is DGGITQSPKYLFRKEGQNVTLSCEQNLNHDAMYWYRQDPGQGLRLIYYSQIVNDFQKGDIAEGYSVSREKKESFPLTVTSAQKNPTAFYLCASSGQQNQPQHFGDGTRLSIL.

This chain joins TRBV7-7 and TRBJ2-5, with TRBD1 matching over 9 bases. Germline values: CDR1 SSHAT, CDR2 FNYEAQ (reference sequence). This CDR3 has 13 residues. With 5 bases clipped from V and 4 bases from J, the junction kept 2 bases outside the gene matches. In DNA form, the CDR3 reads TGTGCCAGCAGCCAGGACAGGGGAGAGACCCAGTACTTC. Translated, it gives CASSQDRGETQYF. The whole variable domain, filled in from reference TRBV7-7 and TRBJ2-5, reads GAGVSQSPRYKVTKRGQDVTLRCDPISSHATLYWYQQALGQGPEFLTYFNYEAQPDKSGLPSDRFSAERPEGSISTLTIQRTEQRDSAMYRCASSQDRGETQYFGPGTRLLVL.

This clonotype appeared many times. The chain employs TRBV20-1 and TRBJ2-3, with 11 bases identical to TRBD2. Germline CDR1 is DFQATT and CDR2 is SNEGSKA (reference sequence). V lost 6 bases, J lost 3 bases, and 8 bases stayed unmatched. The CDR3 runs to 15 residues. The CDR3 DNA sequence: TGCAGTGCACAACCAACTAGCGGGAGAACAGATACGCAGTATTTT. This gives the protein CSAQPTSGRTDTQYF.

In its sample, this clonotype is medium-sized. This chain links TRBV5-5 with TRBJ2-7; perhaps TRBD1 as D (5 bases). The CDR3 is 14 amino acids. From germline, CDR1 is SGHKS and CDR2 YYEKEE (reference sequence). V gave up 0 bases and J gave up 2 bases, with 9 bases separating them. This CDR3 is CASSLATATYEQYF. The CDR3 DNA reads TGTGCCAGCAGCTTGGCGACAGCAACCTACGAGCAGTACTTC.

This clonotype came up many times. The V call is TRBV30, the J call TRBJ2-2; D not resolved. CDR3 length equals 14 residues. V lost 2 bases and J lost 1, with 8 bases in between. CDR1 and CDR2 (germline): GTSNPN, SVGIG (reference sequence). The CDR3 nucleotides are TGTGCCTGGAGTTTAGTAGGGAACACCGGGGAGCTGTTTTTT. Translated: CAWSLVGNTGELFF.

Concerning this clonotype: One junction end does not reproduce the germline sequence, and a read error may be involved. The chain is built from TRBV20-1 and TRBJ1-1, with 7 bases aligning to TRBD1. The CDR3 has 12 residues. Germline CDR1 is DFQATT and CDR2 is SNEGSKA (reference sequence). The CDR3 nucleotides read TGCAGTGCTACACAGGGGATCACTGAAGCTCTCTTT. Amino acids: CSATQGITEALF.

As regards this clonotype: No conserved phenylalanine or tryptophan is present at the end of the CDR3, so a read error is the likely explanation. The chain joins TRBV12-3 or TRBV12-4 to TRBJ1-5; D call uncertain. This CDR3 comprises 14 residues. The CDR3 sequence: CASSPSGSSQPQHL. The CDR3 region has the DNA TGTGCCAGCAGTCCTTCCGGAAGCAGTCAGCCCCAGCATCTT.

CDR3 coding DNA: TGTGCCATCAGTGACCCTTTGACAGGACGTGGCTACACCTTC. This translates into CAISDPLTGRGYTF. The gene calls are TRBV10-3 and TRBJ1-2; D might be TRBD1 (6 bases). Trimming cost V 3 bases and J 7 bases, with 15 bases left between them. Looked up from germline, CDR1 is ENHRY and CDR2 is SYGVKD. The CDR3 has 14 residues.

This clonotype was seen many times. The V gene is TRBV5-1, the J gene TRBJ1-6; D not certain. CDR1 and CDR2 from the germline V gene are SGHRS and YFSETQ. V lost 5 bases and J 0 bases, leaving 12 bases between the germline ends. This CDR3 is 16 amino acids long. CDR3 in amino acids: CASSADGSSYNSPLHF. The CDR3 DNA is TGCGCCAGCAGTGCCGACGGAAGCTCCTATAATTCACCCCTCCACTTT.

In its sample, this clonotype was seen many times. A much larger clone differs from this one at a single base, so this may be a read error. The J gene is TRBJ1-5, the V gene TRBV10-3; weak D call: TRBD1 (6 bases). Germline loops: CDR1 ENHRY, CDR2 SYGVKD. V shed 8 bases and J shed 5 bases, with 16 bases lying between them. The CDR3 contains 14 residues. This CDR3 reads CAIGYGSGDQPQHF. The CDR3 DNA is TGTGCCATCGGTTACGGGTCAGGGGATCAGCCCCAGCATTTT.

This clonotype showed up many times. The chain recombines TRBV7-9 with TRBJ1-4; TRBD1 matches 7 bases. The CDR3 is 16 amino acids. Germline V gives CDR1 SEHNR, CDR2 FQNEAQ (reference sequence). V shed 5 bases and J 1 base; nucleotides not matched to a gene: 7. DNA of the CDR3: TGTGCCAGCAGCAACGGACAGGAGATAACTAATGAAAAACTGTTTTTT. Protein product: CASSNGQEITNEKLFF. Variable domain in full (rest from reference TRBV7-9 and TRBJ1-4): DTGVSQNPRHKITKRGQNVTFRCDPISEHNRLYWYRQTLGQGPEFLTYFQNEAQLEKSRLLSDRFSAERPKGSFSTLEIQRTEQGDSAMYLCASSNGQEITNEKLFFGSGTQLSVL.

V gene TRBV10-3 combines with J gene TRBJ1-1; 7 bases match TRBD1. This CDR3 comprises 15 residues. CDR1 and CDR2 (germline): ENHRY, SYGVKD. Trimming at V came to 0 bases and at J to 3 bases, leaving 4 bases not matched to a gene. The CDR3 DNA sequence: TGTGCCATCAGTGAGTCTGGGACAGCGTACACTGAAGCTTTCTTT. This codes for CAISESGTAYTEAFF.

The V gene is TRBV11-2, the J gene TRBJ2-5; 9 bases are a match to TRBD1. Looked up from germline, CDR1 is SGHAT and CDR2 is FQNNGV. The CDR3 covers 15 residues. V was clipped by 5 bases and J by 4 bases; unmatched bases: 8. CDR3 protein: CASSLGTGGLETQYF. DNA of the CDR3: TGTGCCAGCAGCCTTGGAACAGGGGGCCTAGAGACCCAGTACTTC.

The V gene is TRBV7-9, the J gene TRBJ1-1; D gene uncertain. The germline V gene has CDR1 SEHNR and CDR2 FQNEAQ (reference sequence). The CDR3 runs to 13 residues. Deletions cut 5 bases from V and 6 bases from J, with 13 bases between. The CDR3 protein is CASSAYTGSEAFF. CDR3 coding DNA: TGTGCCAGCAGCGCGTACACGGGGTCTGAAGCTTTCTTT. Looking up the rest from reference TRBV7-9 and TRBJ1-1 gives the full variable domain: DTGVSQNPRHKITKRGQNVTFRCDPISEHNRLYWYRQTLGQGPEFLTYFQNEAQLEKSRLLSDRFSAERPKGSFSTLEIQRTEQGDSAMYLCASSAYTGSEAFFGQGTRLTVV.

The rearrangement uses TRBV11-3 and TRBJ2-6, with 16 bases identical to TRBD2. Germline CDR1 SGHNT, CDR2 YENEEA. This CDR3 comprises 18 residues. V lost 5 bases and J lost 2; bases outside the gene matches: 3. The CDR3 here is CASSTGTSGRAGANVLTF. CDR3 DNA: TGTGCCAGCAGCACCGGGACTAGCGGGAGGGCTGGGGCCAACGTCCTGACTTTC.

This clonotype has at least ten counts. This chain connects TRBV9 to TRBJ1-1, with TRBD1 as a possible D gene (5 bases). The CDR3 spans 16 residues. Germline-derived CDR1 and CDR2 are SGDLS and YYNGEE. The V and J ends lost 0 bases and 5 bases respectively, with 17 bases between them. In nucleotides, the CDR3 is TGTGCCAGCAGCGTAGAGTGGTGGAGGGGTGGGACTGAAGCTTTCTTT. Translating it yields CASSVEWWRGGTEAFF.

V usage is TRBV20-1 and J usage is TRBJ2-2; 12 nucleotides match TRBD2. Germline assignment: CDR1 DFQATT and CDR2 SNEGSKA (reference sequence). CDR3 length equals 15 residues. V lost 7 bases to trimming and J lost 4 bases; unmatched junction nucleotides: 7. CDR3 sequence reads: CSVTSGRIGTGELFF. CDR3 nucleotides: TGCAGTGTCACTAGCGGGAGGATTGGCACCGGGGAGCTGTTTTTT.

The J gene is TRBJ2-7, the V gene TRBV20-1; D is undetermined. V lost 7 bases, J lost 3 bases, and 16 bases lay in between. Germline lookup yields CDR1 DFQATT and CDR2 SNEGSKA (reference sequence). There are 13 residues in the CDR3. This CDR3 is CSGRYGQNYEQYF. Written as DNA, the CDR3 is TGCAGTGGAAGATATGGGCAGAACTACGAGCAGTACTTC.

This clonotype has ten or more counts. The chain recombines TRBV27 with TRBJ1-4; D possibly corresponds to TRBD1 (5 bases). CDR3 size: 14 residues. The germline V gene encodes CDR1 MNHEY and CDR2 SMNVEV (reference sequence). V dropped 3 bases and J dropped 7 bases, with 12 bases sitting between them. In nucleotides, the CDR3 is TGTGCCAGCAGTTTCTGTCCAGGGTGTGAAAAACTGTTTTTT. Translating gives CASSFCPGCEKLFF.

About this clonotype itself: The junction does not match germline at one end; this may be a read error. The V call is TRBV19, the J call TRBJ1-6; TRBD1 matches at 8 bases. The CDR3 is 16 residues long. Germline-derived CDR1 and CDR2 are LNHDA and SQIVND (reference sequence). As DNA, the CDR3 is TGTGCCAGCGGCGTGGTCCGCGGACAGGGAATTTACGAGCAGCACTTC. It codes for CASGVVRGQGIYEQHF. Full variable domain (rest looked up from reference TRBV19 and TRBJ1-6): DGGITQSPKYLFRKEGQNVTLSCEQNLNHDAMYWYRQDPGQGLRLIYYSQIVNDFQKGDIAEGYSVSREKKESFPLTVTSAQKNPTAFYLCASGVVRGQGIYEQHFGNGTRLTVT.

This clonotype showed up many times. V usage is TRBV6-1 and J usage is TRBJ2-5; TRBD2 matches at 14 bases. Germline trimming cut 3 bases from V and 4 bases from J; bases unmatched to any gene: 7. This CDR3 contains 17 residues. From germline, CDR1 is MNHNS and CDR2 SASEGT. As DNA, the CDR3 is TGTGCCAGCAGTGACCCGACTAGCGGGAGGGGTCGAGAGACCCAGTACTTC. This translates into CASSDPTSGRGRETQYF.

This clonotype is a singleton in its sample. The chain recombines TRBV7-4 with TRBJ2-7, with 8 nucleotides matching TRBD2. The CDR3 is 13 residues long. CDR1 is SGHVT, CDR2 SQSDAQ, per germline. With 6 bases clipped from V and 7 bases from J, the junction kept 8 bases outside the gene matches. CDR3 bases: TGTGCCAGCAGTCCCCGGGGCGGGGGGGAGCAGTACTTC. It yields the protein CASSPRGGGEQYF. The variable domain in full, with the rest retrieved from reference TRBV7-4 and TRBJ2-7, is GAGVSQSPRYKVAKRGRDVALRCDSISGHVTLYWYRQTLGQGSEVLTYSQSDAQRDKSGRPSGRFSAERPERSVSTLKIQRTEQGDSAVYLCASSPRGGGEQYFGPGTRLTVT.

This clonotype was counted ten times or more. V usage is TRBV4-2 and J usage is TRBJ2-7, with TRBD2 identical over 16 bases. V gave up 8 bases and J gave up 2 bases; unmatched junction bases: 6. The length of the CDR3 is 16 residues. From germline, CDR1 is LGHNA and CDR2 YNFKEQ. CDR3 coding DNA: TGTGCCAGCTCCTCCGGGACTAGCGGGAGGGCCTACGAGCAGTACTTC. The encoded protein is CASSSGTSGRAYEQYF.

V usage is TRBV20-1 and J usage is TRBJ2-3, with a possible D match to TRBD2 (5 bases). V was clipped by 6 bases and J by 3 bases, with 13 bases between them. This CDR3 contains 13 residues. Germline V gene sequence: CDR1 DFQATT, CDR2 SNEGSKA (reference sequence). The CDR3 nucleotides are TGCAGTGCCTTTCAGCGGATAACAGATACGCAGTATTTT. It yields the protein CSAFQRITDTQYF.

The rearrangement uses TRBV4-1 and TRBJ2-7; 10 bases align to TRBD2. The junction had 7 bases not matched to a gene; V was cut back by 2 bases and J by 3 bases. The CDR3 covers 16 residues. In germline, CDR1 is MGHRA, CDR2 YSYEKL. The CDR3 here is CASSQREGLAYYEQYF. The CDR3 DNA reads as TGCGCCAGCAGCCAACGGGAGGGACTAGCGTACTACGAGCAGTACTTC.

The rearrangement links TRBV20-1 to TRBJ1-6; D is undetermined. CDR1 and CDR2 (germline): DFQATT, SNEGSKA (reference sequence). V lost 3 bases and J lost 0, with 12 bases in between. The CDR3 is made up of 16 amino acids. The CDR3 loop reads CSARGGSSSYNSPLHF. The CDR3 nucleotides are TGCAGTGCTAGGGGCGGGTCGAGCTCCTATAATTCACCCCTCCACTTT.

This clonotype came up once. One end of the junction fails to match germline, which may point to a read error. The V gene is TRBV24-1, the J gene TRBJ2-7; 8 bases match TRBD1. Germline V lookup: CDR1 KGHDR, CDR2 SFDVKD. The CDR3 sequence is 12 residues long. Written as DNA, the CDR3 is TGTGCCACCAGCGAGCCAGGGGGCGAGCAGCACTTC. It translates to CATSEPGGEQHF.

This sequence joins TRBV12-3 or TRBV12-4 and TRBJ1-1; 7 bases agree with TRBD1. With 5 bases clipped from V and 4 bases from J, the junction kept 19 bases outside the gene matches. This CDR3 comprises 18 residues. As DNA, the CDR3 is TGTGCCAGCAGTGCCCGCCCTCCGGGACAGCGTACGGTCACTGAAGCTTTCTTT. Translated: CASSARPPGQRTVTEAFF.

This clonotype was picked up many times. The V gene is TRBV10-3, the J gene TRBJ2-5; D may match TRBD1 or TRBD2 (5 bases each). Trimming took off 3 bases at V and 5 bases at J, with 16 bases between the two ends. This CDR3 comprises 15 residues. Germline CDR1 and CDR2: ENHRY and SYGVKD. In DNA, the CDR3 is TGTGCCATCAGTGAATCCGGGACCGGTGGGGAGACCCAGTACTTC. It encodes CAISESGTGGETQYF.

This clonotype is classed as medium-sized. This rearrangement joins TRBV29-1 to TRBJ2-7; 7 bases are a match to TRBD2. CDR1 is SQVTM and CDR2 is ANQGSEA in the germline V gene. V gave up 4 bases and J gave up 2 bases; unmatched junction bases: 2. The CDR3 is made up of 12 amino acids. Here the CDR3 reads CSVVGRAYEQYF. The CDR3 nucleotides are TGCAGCGTTGTAGGGAGGGCCTACGAGCAGTACTTC.